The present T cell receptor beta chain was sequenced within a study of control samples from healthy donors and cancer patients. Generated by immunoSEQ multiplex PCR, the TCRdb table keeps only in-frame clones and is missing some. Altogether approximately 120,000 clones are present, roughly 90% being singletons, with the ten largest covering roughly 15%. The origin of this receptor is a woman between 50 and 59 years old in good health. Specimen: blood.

DNA of the CDR3: TGTGCCAGCAAGTCGCCAACTAATGAAAAACTGTTTTTT. This gives the protein CASKSPTNEKLFF. The genes are TRBV2 and TRBJ1-4; D is undetermined. CDR3 size: 13 residues. The germline CDR1 and CDR2 sequences are SNHLY and FYNNEI. V was trimmed by 7 bases and J by 0 bases, leaving 6 bases between them.